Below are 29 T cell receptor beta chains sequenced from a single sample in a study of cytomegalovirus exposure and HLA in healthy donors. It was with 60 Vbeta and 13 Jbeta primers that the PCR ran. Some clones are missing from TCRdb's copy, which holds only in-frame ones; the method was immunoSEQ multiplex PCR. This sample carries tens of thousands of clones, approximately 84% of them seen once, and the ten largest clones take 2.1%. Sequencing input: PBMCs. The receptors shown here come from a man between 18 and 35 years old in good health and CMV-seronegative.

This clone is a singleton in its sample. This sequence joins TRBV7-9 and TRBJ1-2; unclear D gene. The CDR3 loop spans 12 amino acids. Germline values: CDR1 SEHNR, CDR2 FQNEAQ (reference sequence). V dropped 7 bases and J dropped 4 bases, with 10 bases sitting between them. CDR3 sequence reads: CASTDGSYGYTF. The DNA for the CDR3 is TGTGCCAGCACCGACGGGTCCTATGGCTACACCTTC.

The CDR3 DNA reads as TGTGCCAGCAGCGTATCAACAGGCCTACTGGAGCAGTACTTC. Translation gives CASSVSTGLLEQYF. The rearrangement links TRBV9 to TRBJ2-7; a weak D match, TRBD1 (5 bases). The CDR3 consists of 14 residues. Germline lookup yields CDR1 SGDLS and CDR2 YYNGEE. V was shortened by 1 base and J by 7 bases, with 15 bases between the two germline ends. The complete variable domain, with remaining parts taken from reference TRBV9 and TRBJ2-7, reads DSGVTQTPKHLITATGQRVTLRCSPRSGDLSVYWYQQSLDQGLQFLIQYYNGEERAKGNILERFSAQQFPDLHSELNLSSLELGDSALYFCASSVSTGLLEQYFGPGTRLTVT.

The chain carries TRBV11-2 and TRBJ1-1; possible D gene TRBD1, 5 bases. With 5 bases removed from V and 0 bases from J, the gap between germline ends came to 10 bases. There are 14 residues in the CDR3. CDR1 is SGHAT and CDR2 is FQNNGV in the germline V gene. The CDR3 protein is CASSRWGVNTEAFF. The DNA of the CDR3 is TGTGCCAGCAGCCGTTGGGGCGTGAACACTGAAGCTTTCTTT.

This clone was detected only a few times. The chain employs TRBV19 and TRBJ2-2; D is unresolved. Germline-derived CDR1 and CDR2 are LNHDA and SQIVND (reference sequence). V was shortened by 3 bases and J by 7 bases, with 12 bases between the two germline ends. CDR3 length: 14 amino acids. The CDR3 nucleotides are TGTGCCAGTAGTATTGGCCCAAGTGGCGGGGAGCTGTTTTTT. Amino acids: CASSIGPSGGELFF.

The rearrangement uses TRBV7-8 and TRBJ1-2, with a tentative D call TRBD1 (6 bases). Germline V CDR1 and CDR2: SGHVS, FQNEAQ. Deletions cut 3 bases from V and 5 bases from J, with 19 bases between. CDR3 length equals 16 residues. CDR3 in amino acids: CASSLHDGGDRYGYTF. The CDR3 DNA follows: TGTGCCAGCAGCTTGCACGATGGGGGCGATCGGTATGGCTACACCTTC.

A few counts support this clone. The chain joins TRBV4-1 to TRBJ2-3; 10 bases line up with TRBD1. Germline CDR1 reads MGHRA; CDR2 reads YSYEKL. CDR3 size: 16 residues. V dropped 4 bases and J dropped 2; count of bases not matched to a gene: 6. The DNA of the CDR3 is TGCGCCAGCAGCCCGGGACAGGGGACCGCCACAGATACGCAGTATTTT. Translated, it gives CASSPGQGTATDTQYF.

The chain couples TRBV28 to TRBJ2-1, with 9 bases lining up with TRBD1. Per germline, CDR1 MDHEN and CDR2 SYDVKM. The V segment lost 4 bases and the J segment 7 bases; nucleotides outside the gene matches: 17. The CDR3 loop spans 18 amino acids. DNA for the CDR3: TGTGCCAGCAGTTCTTTCCCGGGACAGGGTTTTAATCGGAATGAGCAGTTCTTC. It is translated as CASSSFPGQGFNRNEQFF.

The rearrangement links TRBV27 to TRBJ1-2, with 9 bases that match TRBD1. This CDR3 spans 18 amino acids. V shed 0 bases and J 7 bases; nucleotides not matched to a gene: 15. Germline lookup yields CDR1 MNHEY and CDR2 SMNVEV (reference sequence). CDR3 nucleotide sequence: TGTGCCAGCAGTTTATCGGCGACCAAACCGGGACAGGGATTTGGCTACACCTTC. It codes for CASSLSATKPGQGFGYTF.

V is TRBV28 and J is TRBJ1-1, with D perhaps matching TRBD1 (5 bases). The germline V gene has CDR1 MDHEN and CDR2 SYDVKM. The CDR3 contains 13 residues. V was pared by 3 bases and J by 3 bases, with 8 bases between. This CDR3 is CASSLSGDTEAFF. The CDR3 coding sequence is TGTGCCAGCAGTTTGTCGGGGGACACTGAAGCTTTCTTT.

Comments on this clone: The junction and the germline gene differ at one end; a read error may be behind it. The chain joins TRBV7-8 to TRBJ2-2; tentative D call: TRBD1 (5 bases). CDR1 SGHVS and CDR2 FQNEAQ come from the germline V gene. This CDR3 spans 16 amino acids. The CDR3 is CASSPLLGANTRELFF. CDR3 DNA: TGTGCCAGCAGCCCACTTTTAGGGGCGAACACCAGGGAGCTGTTTTTT.

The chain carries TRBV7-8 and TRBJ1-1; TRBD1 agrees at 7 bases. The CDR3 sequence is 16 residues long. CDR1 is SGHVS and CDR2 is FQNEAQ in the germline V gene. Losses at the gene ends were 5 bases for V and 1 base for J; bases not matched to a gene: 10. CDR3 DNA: TGTGCCAGCAGCCCTGCCCTGACAGGGAGGAACACTGAAGCTTTCTTT. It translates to CASSPALTGRNTEAFF.

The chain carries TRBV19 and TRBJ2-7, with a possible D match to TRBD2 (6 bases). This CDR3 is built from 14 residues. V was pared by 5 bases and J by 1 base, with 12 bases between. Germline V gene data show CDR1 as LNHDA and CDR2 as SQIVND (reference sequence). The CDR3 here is CASSPGTGSYEQYF. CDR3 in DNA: TGTGCCAGTAGTCCCGGGACTGGATCCTACGAGCAGTACTTC. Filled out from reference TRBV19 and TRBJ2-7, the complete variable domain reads DGGITQSPKYLFRKEGQNVTLSCEQNLNHDAMYWYRQDPGQGLRLIYYSQIVNDFQKGDIAEGYSVSREKKESFPLTVTSAQKNPTAFYLCASSPGTGSYEQYFGPGTRLTVT.

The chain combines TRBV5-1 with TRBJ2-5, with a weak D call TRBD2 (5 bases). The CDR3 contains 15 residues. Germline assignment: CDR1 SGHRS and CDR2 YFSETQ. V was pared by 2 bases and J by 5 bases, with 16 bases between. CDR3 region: CASSFDRGMRETQYF. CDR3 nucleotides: TGCGCCAGCAGCTTTGATAGAGGGATGAGGGAGACCCAGTACTTC.

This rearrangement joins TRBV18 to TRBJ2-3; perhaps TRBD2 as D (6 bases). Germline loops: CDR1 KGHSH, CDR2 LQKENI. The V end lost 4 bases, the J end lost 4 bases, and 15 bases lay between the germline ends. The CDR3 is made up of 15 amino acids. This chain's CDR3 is CASSREDGESDTQYF. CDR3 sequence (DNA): TGTGCCAGCTCACGGGAGGATGGAGAATCAGATACGCAGTATTTT.

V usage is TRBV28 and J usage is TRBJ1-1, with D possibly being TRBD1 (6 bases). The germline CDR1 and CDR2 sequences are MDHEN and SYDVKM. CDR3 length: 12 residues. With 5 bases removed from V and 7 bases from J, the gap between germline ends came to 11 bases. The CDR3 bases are TGTGCCAGCAGTACAGGACAGTTTGAAGCTTTCTTT. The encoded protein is CASSTGQFEAFF.

The CDR3, as DNA: TGCGCCAGCAGCATAGGGTCGACAGGCAGTGAGCAGTTCTTC. It codes for CASSIGSTGSEQFF. This sequence joins TRBV5-1 and TRBJ2-1, with a possible D match to TRBD1 (6 bases). In germline, CDR1 is SGHRS, CDR2 YFSETQ. V lost 4 bases and J 9 bases, leaving 17 bases between the germline ends. CDR3 size: 14 residues. Full variable domain (remainder filled in from reference TRBV5-1 and TRBJ2-1): KAGVTQTPRYLIKTRGQQVTLSCSPISGHRSVSWYQQTPGQGLQFLFEYFSETQRNKGNFPGRFSGRQFSNSRSEMNVSTLELGDSALYLCASSIGSTGSEQFFGPGTRLTVL.

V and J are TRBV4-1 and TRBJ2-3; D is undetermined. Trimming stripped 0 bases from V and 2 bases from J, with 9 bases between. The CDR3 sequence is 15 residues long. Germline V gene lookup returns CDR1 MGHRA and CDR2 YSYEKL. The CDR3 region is CASSQDPQFTDTQYF. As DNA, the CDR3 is TGCGCCAGCAGCCAAGACCCACAGTTCACAGATACGCAGTATTTT.

CDR3: CAISEDRRFTEAFF. The CDR3 region has the DNA TGTGCCATCAGTGAGGACAGGCGTTTCACTGAAGCTTTCTTT. The chain combines TRBV10-3 with TRBJ1-1; D may be TRBD1 (6 bases). Trimming took 2 bases from V and 4 from J, leaving 11 bases between them. Per germline, CDR1 ENHRY and CDR2 SYGVKD. The CDR3 runs to 14 residues.

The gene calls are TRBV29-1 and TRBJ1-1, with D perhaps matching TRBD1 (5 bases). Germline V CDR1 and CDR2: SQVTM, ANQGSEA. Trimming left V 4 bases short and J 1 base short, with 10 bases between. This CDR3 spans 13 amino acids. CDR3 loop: CSVVARENTEAFF. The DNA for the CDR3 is TGCAGCGTTGTGGCCAGGGAGAACACTGAAGCTTTCTTT.

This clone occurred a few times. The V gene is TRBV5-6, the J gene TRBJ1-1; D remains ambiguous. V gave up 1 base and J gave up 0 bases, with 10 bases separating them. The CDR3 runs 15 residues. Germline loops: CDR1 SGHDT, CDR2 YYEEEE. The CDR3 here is CASSLFQALNTEAFF. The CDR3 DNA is TGTGCCAGCAGCTTGTTCCAGGCCTTGAACACTGAAGCTTTCTTT.

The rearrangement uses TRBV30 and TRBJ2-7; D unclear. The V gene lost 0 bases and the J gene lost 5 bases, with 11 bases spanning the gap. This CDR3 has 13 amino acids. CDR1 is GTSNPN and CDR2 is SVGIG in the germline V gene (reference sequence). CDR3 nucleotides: TGTGCCTGGAGTGTAGCAAGCGCCGACGAGCAGTACTTC. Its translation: CAWSVASADEQYF.

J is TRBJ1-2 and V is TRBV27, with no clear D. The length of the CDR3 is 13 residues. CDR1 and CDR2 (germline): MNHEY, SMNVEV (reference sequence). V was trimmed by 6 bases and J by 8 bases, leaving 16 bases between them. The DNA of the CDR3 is TGTGCCAGCAGCCGCAGAGACACGAGCGGCTACACCTTC. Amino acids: CASSRRDTSGYTF.

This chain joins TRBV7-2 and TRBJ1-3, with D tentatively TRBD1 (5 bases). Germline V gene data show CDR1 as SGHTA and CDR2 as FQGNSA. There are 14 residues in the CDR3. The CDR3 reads CATKLGRSGNTIYF. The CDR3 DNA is TGTGCTACGAAGTTGGGGCGCTCTGGAAACACCATATATTTT.

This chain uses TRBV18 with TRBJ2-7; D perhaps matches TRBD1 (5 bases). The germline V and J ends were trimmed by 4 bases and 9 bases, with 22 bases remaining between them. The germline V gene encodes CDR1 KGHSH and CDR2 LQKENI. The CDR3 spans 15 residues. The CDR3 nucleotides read TGTGCCAGCTCACTAAGCAGCGACGTTAGGGGCGGGCAGTACTTC. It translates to CASSLSSDVRGGQYF.

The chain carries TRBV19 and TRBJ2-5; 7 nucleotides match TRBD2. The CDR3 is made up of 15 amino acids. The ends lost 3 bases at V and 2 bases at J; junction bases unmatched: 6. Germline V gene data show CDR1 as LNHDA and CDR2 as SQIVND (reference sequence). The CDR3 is CASSIRLAVQETQYF. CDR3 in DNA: TGTGCCAGTAGTATCCGGCTAGCGGTACAAGAGACCCAGTACTTC.

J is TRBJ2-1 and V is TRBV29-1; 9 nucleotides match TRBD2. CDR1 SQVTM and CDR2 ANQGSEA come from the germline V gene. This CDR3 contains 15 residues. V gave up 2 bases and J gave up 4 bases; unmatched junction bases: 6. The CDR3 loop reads CSVELVTSGYNEQFF. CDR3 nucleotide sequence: TGCAGCGTTGAATTGGTGACTAGCGGATACAATGAGCAGTTCTTC.

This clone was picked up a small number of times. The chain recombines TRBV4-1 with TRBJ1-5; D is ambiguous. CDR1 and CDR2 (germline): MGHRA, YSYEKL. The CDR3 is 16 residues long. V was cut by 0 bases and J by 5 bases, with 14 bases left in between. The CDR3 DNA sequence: TGCGCCAGCAGCCAAGAGGAGGGAAGGAGCTATCAGCCCCAGCATTTT. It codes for CASSQEEGRSYQPQHF.

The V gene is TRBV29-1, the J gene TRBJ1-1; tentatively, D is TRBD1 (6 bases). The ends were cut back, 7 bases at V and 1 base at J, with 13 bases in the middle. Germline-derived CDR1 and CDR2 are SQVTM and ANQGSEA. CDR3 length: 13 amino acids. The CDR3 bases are TGCAGCGGCTCGACAGGCGAGAACACTGAAGCTTTCTTT. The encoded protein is CSGSTGENTEAFF. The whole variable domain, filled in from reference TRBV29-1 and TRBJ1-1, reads SAVISQKPSRDICQRGTSLTIQCQVDSQVTMMFWYRQQPGQSLTLIATANQGSEATYESGFVIDKFPISRPNLTFSTLTVSNMSPEDSSIYLCSGSTGENTEAFFGQGTRLTVV.

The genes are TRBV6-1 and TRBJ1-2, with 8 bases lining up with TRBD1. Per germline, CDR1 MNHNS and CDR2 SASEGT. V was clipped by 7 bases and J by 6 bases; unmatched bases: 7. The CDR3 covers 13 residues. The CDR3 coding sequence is TGTGCCAGCAAACCAGGGGGCGCGAATGGCTACACCTTC. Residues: CASKPGGANGYTF.